These T cell receptor beta chains were read from a single sample in a study of T cell responses to AZD1222 COVID-19 vaccine. TCRdb keeps only in-frame clones here, not all; method: immunoSEQ multiplex PCR. The table shows about 170,000 clones, with approximately 92% occurring only once. The source was peripheral blood, collected on day 0 of AZD1222 vaccination. The receptors were sampled from an adult in good health. Each CDR3 is given with its conserved first and last residue. Each record gives: CDR3 protein, CDR3 DNA, V gene, J gene, clone size, D gene. The D gene is left open where the match is weak. The size field is filled for only some rows; it gives once, few, many or a size class.

CASSFWGPTGGVSYEQYF	TGTGCCAGCAGTTTTTGGGGGCCAACAGGGGGGGTCTCCTACGAGCAGTACTTC	TRBV27	TRBJ2-7	few	.
CASSPGLAGGPYNEQFF	TGTGCCAGCAGCCCTGGACTAGCGGGGGGTCCCTACAATGAGCAGTTCTTC	TRBV11-3	TRBJ2-1	.	TRBD2
CASSWDRYEAFF	TGTGCCAGCAGCTGGGACAGGTATGAAGCTTTCTTT	TRBV11-2	TRBJ1-1	.	TRBD1
CASSEARDTGFGSTEAFF	TGTGCCAGCAGTGAAGCTCGAGATACAGGGTTTGGTAGCACTGAAGCTTTCTTT	TRBV6-1	TRBJ1-1	.	.
CASSRGGTLNEQFF	TGTGCCAGTAGTAGAGGAGGGACTCTCAATGAGCAGTTCTTC	TRBV19	TRBJ2-1	.	.
CASSLALGGGLNEQYF	TGCGCCAGCAGCTTGGCCCTGGGCGGGGGGCTAAACGAGCAGTACTTC	TRBV5-1	TRBJ2-7	.	TRBD2
CASSSTLNTEAFF	TGTGCCAGCAGTTCTACCCTGAACACTGAAGCTTTCTTT	TRBV7-3	TRBJ1-1	.	.
CASSITTGRFDNSPLHF	TGTGCCAGCAGCATAACGACAGGACGTTTTGATAATTCACCCCTCCACTTT	TRBV3-1/TRBV3-2	TRBJ1-6	few	.
CASRKTENTEAFF	TGTGCCAGCAGGAAGACGGAAAACACTGAAGCTTTCTTT	TRBV7-9	TRBJ1-1	.	.
CASSDFGSERTDTQYF	TGTGCCAGCAGTGATTTCGGGTCAGAGAGGACAGATACGCAGTATTTT	TRBV6-1	TRBJ2-3	.	.
CASSLGGNTGELFF	TGTGCCAGCAGCTTAGGAGGGAACACCGGGGAGCTGTTTTTT	TRBV11-3	TRBJ2-2	.	.
CASSSDLGQGSTEAFF	TGTGCCAGCAGCTCAGACCTAGGACAGGGCAGTACTGAAGCTTTCTTT	TRBV5-5	TRBJ1-1	.	TRBD1
CASNSLGPGFNYGYTF	TGTGCCAGTAACTCACTTGGTCCCGGGTTCAACTATGGCTACACCTTC	TRBV19	TRBJ1-2	once	.
CASSPYSGGTSGGGTDTQYF	TGTGCCAGCAGCCCTTACTCAGGGGGGACTAGCGGGGGTGGCACAGATACGCAGTATTTT	TRBV27	TRBJ2-3	.	TRBD2
CAWSGNTKAFF	TGTGCCTGGAGCGGAAACACTAAAGCTTTCTTT	TRBV30	TRBJ1-1	.	.
CASSQYIQGYNEQFF	TGTGCCAGCAGCCAATATATACAGGGATACAATGAGCAGTTCTTC	TRBV3-1/TRBV3-2	TRBJ2-1	.	.
CASSDRVNTGELFF	TGTGCCAGCTCGGACAGGGTGAACACCGGGGAGCTGTTTTTT	TRBV6-6	TRBJ2-2	.	TRBD1
CASRAHLTGVFGNTIYF	TGTGCCAGCAGGGCACATTTGACAGGGGTTTTTGGAAACACCATATATTTT	TRBV28	TRBJ1-3	few	TRBD1
CASSVGQGNYGYTF	TGTGCCAGCAGCGTCGGACAGGGGAACTATGGCTACACCTTC	TRBV9	TRBJ1-2	.	TRBD1
CASSQVGAENTEAFF	TGCGCCAGCAGCCAAGTAGGTGCAGAGAACACTGAAGCTTTCTTT	TRBV4-3	TRBJ1-1	.	.
CASSYSGGLETQYF	TGTGCCAGCAGTTATAGCGGGGGGTTGGAGACCCAGTACTTC	TRBV7-2	TRBJ2-5	once	TRBD2
CASSLEPRPGQGIYGYTF	TGTGCCAGCAGCTTAGAGCCAAGACCGGGACAGGGGATCTATGGCTACACCTTC	TRBV7-9	TRBJ1-2	.	TRBD1
CASSVTSLNTGELFF	TGTGCCAGCAGCGTGACTAGCCTTAACACCGGGGAGCTGTTTTTT	TRBV11-2	TRBJ2-2	.	TRBD2
CASSGTGNQPQHF	TGTGCCAGCAGCGGGACAGGGAACCAGCCCCAGCATTTT	TRBV7-2	TRBJ1-5	.	TRBD1